Presented here are 25 T cell receptor beta chains from one specimen sequenced in a study of graft-versus-host responses after intestinal transplantation. Here immunoSEQ multiplex PCR was the method, and the copy in TCRdb shows in-frame clones only, minus some. Of about 70,000 clones in the sample, 84% were seen once. No antigen has been assigned to these receptors. The source was unstimulated CD4+ T cells sorted from spleen or lymph node cells, collected before transplant. These TCRs come from a human donor who was the organ donor for an intestinal transplant.

This clone occurred once. In DNA, the CDR3 is TGTGCCAGCAGTGAATTGACAGAGAACACTGAAGCTTTCTTT. Translated: CASSELTENTEAFF. This chain uses TRBV6-1 with TRBJ1-1; maybe TRBD1 (5 bases). Trimming left V 2 bases short and J 1 base short, with 8 bases between. Germline CDR1 reads MNHNS; CDR2 reads SASEGT. The CDR3 loop spans 14 amino acids.

V and J are TRBV30 and TRBJ2-1; 11 nucleotides match TRBD2. The germline CDR1 and CDR2 sequences are GTSNPN and SVGIG (reference sequence). J lost 6 bases, V lost 0 bases, and 4 bases had no gene match. This CDR3 spans 15 amino acids. The chain's CDR3 is CAWSVGLAGGNEQFF. The CDR3 coding sequence is TGTGCCTGGAGTGTCGGGCTAGCGGGGGGCAATGAGCAGTTCTTC. The full variable domain, in which reference TRBV30 and TRBJ2-1 provide the parts outside the CDR3, is SQTIHQWPATLVQPVGSPLSLECTVEGTSNPNLYWYRQAAGRGLQLLFYSVGIGQISSEVPQNLSASRPQDRQFILSSKKLLLSDSGFYLCAWSVGLAGGNEQFFGPGTRLTVL.

This clone was observed a single time. This rearrangement joins TRBV28 to TRBJ1-2; D not certain. V lost 6 bases and J lost 1, with 12 bases in between. The CDR3 consists of 14 residues. Germline V gene lookup returns CDR1 MDHEN and CDR2 SYDVKM. CDR3 sequence (DNA): TGTGCCAGCAGATTTAATAGCCGTAACTATGGCTACACCTTC. Encoded protein: CASRFNSRNYGYTF.

The chain links TRBV2 to TRBJ2-6, with 7 bases identical to TRBD1. The CDR3 is 17 amino acids. V was clipped by 6 bases and J by 0 bases; unmatched bases: 8. Germline CDR1 and CDR2: SNHLY and FYNNEI. The CDR3 spells CASRPGQEISGANVLTF. The CDR3 DNA is TGTGCCAGCAGACCCGGACAGGAGATCTCTGGGGCCAACGTCCTGACTTTC.

V gene TRBV21-1 combines with J gene TRBJ2-7; TRBD2, the table's D call, was not compared with the DNA. TRBV21-1 is given as a pseudogene. The CDR3 covers 17 residues. For the CDR3, the DNA is TGTGCCAGCAGCAAAGAGTCGCGGGAGCCCTATCAATACGAGCAGTACGTC. Amino acids: CASSKESREPYQYEQYV.

This clone was seen a few times. The chain employs TRBV5-6 and TRBJ1-3; 7 bases match TRBD1. The CDR3 is 16 residues long. Germline CDR1 and CDR2: SGHDT and YYEEEE. V gave up 0 bases and J gave up 2 bases; unmatched junction bases: 5. The CDR3 sequence: CASSLGQGGAGNTIYF. In DNA, the CDR3 is TGTGCCAGCAGCTTGGGACAGGGAGGCGCTGGAAACACCATATATTTT. The full variable domain, rest sourced from reference TRBV5-6 and TRBJ1-3, is DAGVTQSPTHLIKTRGQQVTLRCSPKSGHDTVSWYQQALGQGPQFIFQYYEEEERQRGNFPDRFSGHQFPNYSSELNVNALLLGDSALYLCASSLGQGGAGNTIYFGEGSWLTVV.

As DNA, the CDR3 is TGTGCCAGCAGAGCGGCGGGGGGATTCTACAATGAGCAGTTCTTC. Its translation: CASRAAGGFYNEQFF. The V gene is TRBV6-5, the J gene TRBJ2-1; TRBD2 agrees at 8 bases. J was trimmed by 3 bases and V by 6 bases; bases with no gene match: 7. Germline-derived CDR1 and CDR2 are MNHEY and SVGAGI. The CDR3 length is 15 residues.

The V and J genes are TRBV29-1 and TRBJ2-4; tentatively, D is TRBD2 (6 bases). Germline-derived CDR1 and CDR2 are SQVTM and ANQGSEA. The CDR3 totals 14 residues. V was shortened by 7 bases and J by 7 bases, with 20 bases between the two germline ends. CDR3 sequence: CSAQVREFSNIQYF. CDR3 DNA: TGCAGCGCCCAAGTTCGGGAGTTCTCGAACATTCAGTACTTC.

To note about this clone: Other DNA sequences in the same sample also yield this CDR3. J is TRBJ2-2 and V is TRBV27, with 7 bases fitting TRBD1. The germline V gene has CDR1 MNHEY and CDR2 SMNVEV (reference sequence). Trimming at V came to 6 bases and at J to 2 bases, leaving 9 bases not matched to a gene. This CDR3 has 16 amino acids. This CDR3 is CASRPTGKGNTGELFF. CDR3 bases: TGTGCCAGCAGGCCGACAGGGAAAGGAAACACCGGGGAGCTGTTTTTT.

This chain links TRBV5-1 with TRBJ1-1; D unclear. Germline CDR1 SGHRS, CDR2 YFSETQ. The CDR3 extends over 16 amino acids. The V end was cut by 0 bases, the J end by 3 bases, with 15 bases between. The CDR3 loop reads CASSLGAGPRDTEAFF. The DNA for the CDR3 is TGCGCCAGCAGCTTGGGTGCGGGTCCGAGGGACACTGAAGCTTTCTTT. The entire variable domain, with the rest obtained from reference TRBV5-1 and TRBJ1-1, is as follows: KAGVTQTPRYLIKTRGQQVTLSCSPISGHRSVSWYQQTPGQGLQFLFEYFSETQRNKGNFPGRFSGRQFSNSRSEMNVSTLELGDSALYLCASSLGAGPRDTEAFFGQGTRLTVV.

This clone was seen just once. This chain uses TRBV11-1 with TRBJ2-5; D uncertain. This CDR3 has 14 residues. The V and J ends lost 1 base and 4 bases respectively, with 10 bases between them. The germline V gene encodes CDR1 SGHAT and CDR2 FQDESV (reference sequence). The CDR3, as DNA: TGTGCCAGCAGCTTAGGAGGCGGCATAGAGACCCAGTACTTC. This translates into CASSLGGGIETQYF.

This sequence joins TRBV5-1 and TRBJ1-1, with a tentative D call TRBD1 (6 bases). Per the germline V gene, CDR1 is SGHRS and CDR2 is YFSETQ. The CDR3 runs 13 residues. The ends were cut back, 5 bases at V and 1 base at J, with 9 bases in the middle. This CDR3 reads CASSLTGNTEAFF. CDR3 in DNA: TGCGCCAGCAGTTTGACAGGGAACACTGAAGCTTTCTTT. The full variable domain, completed using reference TRBV5-1 and TRBJ1-1, is KAGVTQTPRYLIKTRGQQVTLSCSPISGHRSVSWYQQTPGQGLQFLFEYFSETQRNKGNFPGRFSGRQFSNSRSEMNVSTLELGDSALYLCASSLTGNTEAFFGQGTRLTVV.

The V gene is TRBV28, the J gene TRBJ2-3, with 9 bases that match TRBD2. The CDR3 spans 15 residues. With 3 bases clipped from V and 5 bases from J, the junction kept 6 bases outside the gene matches. Germline V gene data show CDR1 as MDHEN and CDR2 as SYDVKM. CDR3 loop: CASSFSGGRRDTQYF. The DNA for the CDR3 is TGTGCCAGCAGTTTTAGCGGGGGTAGGAGAGATACGCAGTATTTT.

The chain is built from TRBV27 and TRBJ2-6; 11 bases are a match to TRBD2. The V gene end was trimmed by 3 bases and the J gene end by 1 base; junction bases not matched to a gene: 5. The CDR3 loop spans 18 amino acids. Germline V gene sequence: CDR1 MNHEY, CDR2 SMNVEV (reference sequence). The CDR3 reads CASSLLSGGASGANVLTF. CDR3 DNA: TGTGCCAGCAGTTTGCTTAGCGGGGGGGCTTCTGGGGCCAACGTCCTGACTTTC.

This clone was seen a handful of times. This chain connects TRBV2 to TRBJ2-5, with 12 bases identical to TRBD2. The CDR3 sequence is 16 residues long. Trimming removed 5 bases from V and 4 bases from J; junction bases left unmatched: 8. Germline V gene data show CDR1 as SNHLY and CDR2 as FYNNEI. The CDR3 coding sequence is TGTGCCAGCAGTCCATGGACTAGCGGGGTGATAGAGACCCAGTACTTC. As protein: CASSPWTSGVIETQYF.

This rearrangement joins TRBV2 to TRBJ2-2, with no clear D. Trimming removed 3 bases at V and 2 bases at J, with 10 bases between. The germline V gene encodes CDR1 SNHLY and CDR2 FYNNEI. The CDR3 contains 15 residues. The CDR3 nucleotides read TGTGCCAGCAGTGACTTTGAGCGTAACACCGGGGAGCTGTTTTTT. Translating gives CASSDFERNTGELFF.

This clone came up a few times. The CDR3 reads CASSVRGDSNQPQHF. CDR3 coding DNA: TGTGCCAGCAGTGTGCGGGGAGATAGCAATCAGCCCCAGCATTTT. The J gene is TRBJ1-5, the V gene TRBV6-1; D gene uncertain. Germline V gives CDR1 MNHNS, CDR2 SASEGT. CDR3 length equals 15 residues. V was shortened by 4 bases and J by 0 bases, with 10 bases between the two germline ends.

This rearrangement joins TRBV6-6 to TRBJ2-1, with 8 bases matching TRBD2. The germline CDR1 and CDR2 sequences are MNHNY and SVGAGI (reference sequence). V lost 7 bases and J lost 9; bases outside the gene matches: 8. The CDR3 contains 13 residues. The CDR3 is CASKTGGPGEQFF. CDR3 sequence (DNA): TGTGCCAGCAAGACGGGGGGGCCTGGTGAGCAGTTCTTC.

The V and J genes are TRBV6-1 and TRBJ2-3, with 9 bases matching TRBD2. The CDR3 extends over 17 amino acids. Germline values: CDR1 MNHNS, CDR2 SASEGT. The junction had 10 bases not matched to a gene; V was cut back by 4 bases and J by 2 bases. CDR3 DNA sequence: TGTGCCAGCAGTGCGTCCGGCGGGGGGGTCAACACAGATACGCAGTATTTT. It is translated as CASSASGGGVNTDTQYF.

The chain couples TRBV28 to TRBJ2-3; D is possibly TRBD1 (6 bases). V lost 7 bases to trimming and J lost 2 bases, with 16 bases between them. Germline-derived CDR1 and CDR2 are MDHEN and SYDVKM. This CDR3 is built from 15 residues. CDR3 nucleotide sequence: TGTGCCAGCAACCGCGACAGGCCCAACACAGATACGCAGTATTTT. It translates to CASNRDRPNTDTQYF.

The V gene is TRBV2, the J gene TRBJ2-3, with 10 positions matching TRBD2. The V segment lost 2 bases and the J segment 7 bases; nucleotides outside the gene matches: 6. The CDR3 is 15 residues long. Germline CDR1 is SNHLY and CDR2 is FYNNEI. The CDR3 sequence is CASSESSGGGHTQYF. The CDR3 coding sequence is TGTGCCAGCAGTGAATCGAGCGGGGGGGGGCATACGCAGTATTTT.

J is TRBJ1-6 and V is TRBV28, with TRBD1 matching over 7 bases. Germline V gene sequence: CDR1 MDHEN, CDR2 SYDVKM. V shed 3 bases and J 2 bases; nucleotides not matched to a gene: 1. The CDR3 totals 15 residues. The CDR3: CASSLGQPYNSPLHF. In nucleotides, the CDR3 is TGTGCCAGCAGTTTGGGACAGCCCTATAATTCACCCCTCCACTTT.

DNA for the CDR3: TGTGCCAGCAGCCAAGACAGGGATGACTATGGCTACACCTTC. This sequence encodes CASSQDRDDYGYTF. The rearrangement links TRBV7-2 to TRBJ1-2, with 7 bases that match TRBD1. Unmatched junction bases numbered 6, after V lost 5 bases and J lost 3 bases. Germline CDR1 is SGHTA and CDR2 is FQGNSA. The CDR3 consists of 14 residues.

The chain combines TRBV5-1 with TRBJ2-7; D is possibly TRBD2 (5 bases). V was clipped by 3 bases and J by 6 bases, with 22 bases between them. CDR1 and CDR2 from the germline V gene are SGHRS and YFSETQ. This CDR3 spans 16 amino acids. As DNA, the CDR3 is TGCGCCAGCAGCTCTACGATTAGGTGCCAAGAGGGCGAGCAGTACGTC. Translation gives CASSSTIRCQEGEQYV.

This clone was counted once. The chain joins TRBV28 to TRBJ1-2; perhaps TRBD1 as D (6 bases). Germline CDR1 reads MDHEN; CDR2 reads SYDVKM. V was trimmed by 2 bases and J by 6 bases, leaving 13 bases between them. The CDR3 is made up of 14 amino acids. As DNA, the CDR3 is TGTGCCAGCAGTTTAATTACAGGGTCGGATGGCTACACCTTC. It codes for CASSLITGSDGYTF.